Each of the 3 T cell receptor beta chains below was sequenced from the same sample in a study of T cells in Graves' hyperthyroidism and ophthalmopathy. RNA transcripts were the template for amplifying TCR beta CDR3 regions. A set of HTBI primers served as the primers for a first-round RT-PCR of the TCR CDR3. From the multiplex PCR reads, TCRdb called clonotypes with MiXCR, one entry per CDR3 protein. Seen here are about 270,000 distinct CDR3 sequences, more than 20% observed once, and the top ten hold roughly 40%. Sequencing input: blood. The receptors here all came from a woman in her thirties or forties with Graves' ophthalmopathy.

At least ten counts were recorded for this clonotype. The chain employs TRBV7-9 and TRBJ1-1; D is unclear. The V and J ends lost 0 bases and 12 bases respectively, with 11 bases between them. The CDR3 is made up of 12 amino acids. Germline CDR1 and CDR2: SEHNR and FQNEAQ (reference sequence). DNA for the CDR3: TGTGCCAGCAGCTTAGCAGAGGGTGAGACTTTCTTT. Its translation: CASSLAEGETFF.

This clonotype was detected ten times or more. The chain combines TRBV2 with TRBJ2-5; 11 bases match TRBD2. The length of the CDR3 is 13 residues. Germline V gene data show CDR1 as SNHLY and CDR2 as FYNNEI. Trimming at V came to 3 bases and at J to 7 bases, leaving 1 base not matched to a gene. The CDR3 bases are TGTGCCAGCAGTGACGGGACTAGCGGGACCCAGTACTTC. Protein: CASSDGTSGTQYF.

This clonotype was recorded at least ten times. This chain links TRBV28 with TRBJ2-7; D is possibly TRBD1 (5 bases). CDR3 size: 16 residues. Germline-derived CDR1 and CDR2 are MDHEN and SYDVKM. The V end was cut by 7 bases, the J end by 0 bases, with 19 bases between. CDR3 residues: CASTLSGLGSSYEQYF. CDR3 coding DNA: TGTGCCAGCACTCTATCAGGGTTGGGAAGCTCCTACGAGCAGTACTTC.